Below are 18 T cell receptor beta chains sequenced from a single sample in a study of PD-1 blockade in classical Hodgkin lymphoma. With no exception, relapse followed autologous stem cell transplantation in all patients, and brentuximab vedotin exposure varied. Generated by immunoSEQ multiplex PCR, the TCRdb table keeps only in-frame clones and is missing some. The data contain approximately 160,000 clones, about 81% of them singletons. The source material was peripheral blood mononuclear cells (PBMCs), sampled before the second cycle of nivolumab. All receptors come from a human donor with classical Hodgkin lymphoma.

The J gene is TRBJ2-5, the V gene TRBV27; unclear D gene. With 2 bases removed from V and 3 bases from J, the gap between germline ends came to 13 bases. Germline values: CDR1 MNHEY, CDR2 SMNVEV (reference sequence). The CDR3 loop spans 15 amino acids. The CDR3 sequence is CASSLTPGSKETQYF. CDR3 DNA: TGTGCCAGCAGTTTAACCCCTGGCAGCAAAGAGACCCAGTACTTC.

The genes are TRBV5-1 and TRBJ1-4, with D hard to call. The CDR3 spans 15 residues. The V end lost 5 bases, the J end lost 0 bases, and 11 bases lay between the germline ends. Germline V gene sequence: CDR1 SGHRS, CDR2 YFSETQ. This CDR3 reads CASRQSLATNEKLFF. As DNA, the CDR3 is TGCGCCAGCAGGCAGAGCCTCGCAACTAATGAAAAACTGTTTTTT.

The chain links TRBV28 to TRBJ2-2; TRBD2 aligns across 11 bases. V was pared by 5 bases and J by 4 bases, with 12 bases of the junction left unmatched. The CDR3 contains 18 residues. Germline V gene data show CDR1 as MDHEN and CDR2 as SYDVKM. The CDR3 spells CASSRGPLAGVPTGELFF. The CDR3 coding sequence is TGTGCCAGCAGTCGCGGCCCACTAGCGGGAGTCCCCACCGGGGAGCTGTTTTTT.

This clone was seen a few times. This chain links TRBV5-5 with TRBJ1-1; D is possibly TRBD1 (5 bases). CDR1 and CDR2 (germline): SGHKS, YYEKEE (reference sequence). The CDR3 length is 14 residues. Trimming shortened V by 2 bases and J by 1 base, and 9 bases separated the two germline ends. The CDR3 here is CASSFDGGNTEAFF. The CDR3 DNA reads as TGTGCCAGCAGCTTCGACGGGGGGAACACTGAAGCTTTCTTT.

The chain recombines TRBV6-1 with TRBJ2-5; 14 bases map to TRBD2. Unmatched junction bases numbered 5, after V lost 4 bases and J lost 4 bases. In germline, CDR1 is MNHNS, CDR2 SASEGT. This CDR3 region has 16 residues. The CDR3: CASSAGLAGVGETQYF. For the CDR3, the DNA is TGTGCCAGCAGTGCGGGACTAGCGGGAGTTGGAGAGACCCAGTACTTC.

This chain uses TRBV5-5 with TRBJ1-1, with 9 positions matching TRBD1. This CDR3 spans 14 amino acids. V shed 5 bases, J shed 4 bases, and the junction held 6 bases outside the gene matches. Germline V gives CDR1 SGHKS, CDR2 YYEKEE (reference sequence). CDR3 loop: CASRGDRVVTEAFF. CDR3 nucleotides: TGTGCCAGCAGAGGGGACAGGGTGGTCACTGAAGCTTTCTTT.

V is TRBV13 and J is TRBJ1-6, with TRBD1 matching over 8 bases. The germline gives CDR1 PRHDT, CDR2 FYEKMQ (reference sequence). V lost 4 bases, J lost 7 bases, and 9 bases stayed unmatched. The CDR3 totals 16 residues. CDR3 nucleotide sequence: TGTGCCAGCAGCTCACCCAGGGGGCGCGGAAATTCACCCCTCCACTTT. Encoded protein: CASSSPRGRGNSPLHF.

The chain joins TRBV11-1 to TRBJ2-1; 10 bases line up with TRBD2. V dropped 5 bases and J dropped 9; count of bases not matched to a gene: 4. The CDR3 is made up of 13 amino acids. Looked up from germline, CDR1 is SGHAT and CDR2 is FQDESV (reference sequence). The chain's CDR3 is CASSMQREGEQFF. The CDR3 DNA sequence: TGTGCCAGCAGCATGCAGCGGGAGGGTGAGCAGTTCTTC.

The chain joins TRBV18 to TRBJ1-4, with 7 bases fitting TRBD1. This CDR3 has 14 amino acids. In germline, CDR1 is KGHSH, CDR2 LQKENI. V was clipped by 3 bases and J by 8 bases; unmatched bases: 6. The CDR3 is CASSPDRLGEKLFF. The CDR3, as DNA: TGTGCCAGCTCACCGGACAGGCTGGGAGAAAAACTGTTTTTT.

This clone was recorded once. The chain uses TRBV9 and TRBJ1-1, with 7 bases identical to TRBD1. CDR1 and CDR2 (germline): SGDLS, YYNGEE. V lost 3 bases, J lost 11 bases, and 7 bases stayed unmatched. CDR3 length: 12 residues. The CDR3 bases are TGTGCCAGCAGCGAGGGCCAGGGGGAGGCTTTCTTT. Its translation is CASSEGQGEAFF.

J is TRBJ2-3 and V is TRBV9, with D unresolved. The CDR3 is made up of 13 amino acids. The germline V gene has CDR1 SGDLS and CDR2 YYNGEE. With 4 bases removed from V and 5 bases from J, the gap between germline ends came to 11 bases. This CDR3 is CASSSRPGDTQYF. The DNA for the CDR3 is TGTGCCAGCAGCTCCCGACCGGGAGATACGCAGTATTTT.

J is TRBJ1-2 and V is TRBV6-5, with D perhaps TRBD1 (6 bases). Germline V gene sequence: CDR1 MNHEY, CDR2 SVGAGI. The CDR3 covers 13 residues. With 6 bases removed from V and 5 bases from J, the gap between germline ends came to 13 bases. CDR3 sequence reads: CASSVTQGYGYTF. The CDR3, as DNA: TGTGCCAGCAGCGTGACCCAGGGGTATGGCTACACCTTC.

The sample holds many counts of this clone. The CDR3 DNA reads as TGTGCCAGCAGTTACTCGATGCTGAGCAATCAGCCCCAGCATTTT. It specifies CASSYSMLSNQPQHF. V usage is TRBV6-5 and J usage is TRBJ1-5; D not resolved. Germline assignment: CDR1 MNHEY and CDR2 SVGAGI. The ends were cut back, 0 bases at V and 1 base at J, with 7 bases in the middle. The CDR3 has 15 amino acids.

In its sample, this clone was seen a few times. The chain carries TRBV5-4 and TRBJ2-5; D might be TRBD1 (5 bases). The CDR3 spans 16 residues. Germline V gene sequence: CDR1 SGHNT, CDR2 YYREEE (reference sequence). Trimming took 4 bases from V and 5 from J, leaving 21 bases between them. The CDR3 region is CASSLMSQGLGETQYF. The CDR3 nucleotides are TGTGCCAGCAGCCTAATGTCTCAGGGTTTAGGGGAGACCCAGTACTTC. Combining the CDR3 with reference TRBV5-4 and TRBJ2-5 gives the whole variable domain ETGVTQSPTHLIKTRGQQVTLRCSSQSGHNTVSWYQQALGQGPQFIFQYYREEENGRGNFPPRFSGLQFPNYSSELNVNALELDDSALYLCASSLMSQGLGETQYFGPGTRLLVL.

V gene TRBV6-5 combines with J gene TRBJ2-7; the D call may be TRBD1 or TRBD2 (5 bases each). The CDR3 is made up of 16 amino acids. CDR1 and CDR2 from the germline V gene are MNHEY and SVGAGI. The germline V and J ends were trimmed by 0 bases and 0 bases, with 12 bases remaining between them. The CDR3 reads CASSYSRVGASYEQYF. The CDR3 DNA follows: TGTGCCAGCAGTTACTCGCGGGTCGGGGCCTCCTACGAGCAGTACTTC.

The CDR3 reads CASSLTGTRGQETQYF. CDR3 bases: TGCGCCAGCAGCTTGACAGGGACCCGGGGTCAGGAGACCCAGTACTTC. This chain joins TRBV5-1 and TRBJ2-5; the D gene is possibly TRBD1 (6 bases). Trimming left V 1 base short and J 5 bases short, with 18 bases between. The CDR3 loop spans 16 amino acids. Germline V gene data show CDR1 as SGHRS and CDR2 as YFSETQ. Drawing the rest from reference TRBV5-1 and TRBJ2-5, the complete variable domain is KAGVTQTPRYLIKTRGQQVTLSCSPISGHRSVSWYQQTPGQGLQFLFEYFSETQRNKGNFPGRFSGRQFSNSRSEMNVSTLELGDSALYLCASSLTGTRGQETQYFGPGTRLLVL.

The gene calls are TRBV7-2 and TRBJ2-1; no clear D. The CDR3 sequence is 13 residues long. The V gene's germline CDR1 is SGHTA and CDR2 FQGNSA. With 3 bases removed from V and 8 bases from J, the gap between germline ends came to 11 bases. Here the CDR3 DNA reads TGTGCCAGCAGCTTCGTTTACGTGGATGAGCAGTTCTTC. Protein product: CASSFVYVDEQFF.

The V and J genes are TRBV19 and TRBJ2-1; D is undetermined. CDR1 and CDR2 (germline): LNHDA, SQIVND (reference sequence). Trimming took off 3 bases at V and 1 base at J, with 10 bases between the two ends. The CDR3 runs to 15 residues. The CDR3 region has the DNA TGTGCCAGTAGTATTAAGCGTTCTTCCTACAATGAGCAGTTCTTC. Amino acids: CASSIKRSSYNEQFF.